The rows below give T cell receptor beta chains drawn from one sample of a study of blood T cell repertoires in COVID-19. Using immunoSEQ multiplex PCR, the repertoire was profiled, and TCRdb retains in-frame clones only, with some absent. The sample carries 80,000 to 130,000 clones, approximately 89% recorded once. Sequenced material: peripheral blood. These receptors all stem from a man between 60 and 75 years old with acute or convalescent COVID-19. Each CDR3 is given without its conserved first and last residue. The order of the fields is CDR3 protein, CDR3 length, V gene.

cdr3_aa: ATSDQILAGGPDEQF
cdr3_length: 15
v_call: TRBV24-1

cdr3_aa: ASSPGQSGNTIY
cdr3_length: 12
v_call: TRBV13

cdr3_aa: AWSVQRGGELF
cdr3_length: 11
v_call: TRBV30

cdr3_aa: ASSSEYSYNEQF
cdr3_length: 12
v_call: TRBV28

cdr3_aa: AISESSHISLDKPQH
cdr3_length: 15
v_call: TRBV10-3

cdr3_aa: SVSEPSQGMGKEKLF
cdr3_length: 15
v_call: TRBV29-1

cdr3_aa: ASSISDRVWSGYT
cdr3_length: 13
v_call: TRBV19

cdr3_aa: ATRASGRALTGELF
cdr3_length: 14
v_call: TRBV2

cdr3_aa: ATRDSSNQPQH
cdr3_length: 11
v_call: TRBV7-7

cdr3_aa: ASGLGRDREGGEQF
cdr3_length: 14
v_call: TRBV12-5

cdr3_aa: ASSLGGTGDQPQH
cdr3_length: 13
v_call: TRBV5-1

cdr3_aa: AGGQGNEKLF
cdr3_length: 10
v_call: TRBV28

cdr3_aa: ATLAGDTEAF
cdr3_length: 10
v_call: TRBV10-3

cdr3_aa: ASSGAVRPINYGYT
cdr3_length: 14
v_call: TRBV5-4

cdr3_aa: ASSQTQGSNTGELF
cdr3_length: 14
v_call: TRBV23-1

cdr3_aa: ASSVGQGIPNTDTQY
cdr3_length: 15
v_call: TRBV6-1

cdr3_aa: ASSPGQGVIERSEQF
cdr3_length: 15
v_call: TRBV19

cdr3_aa: ASSLIGTGGYTEAF
cdr3_length: 14
v_call: TRBV5-1

cdr3_aa: ASSFQPSGRINEQF
cdr3_length: 14
v_call: TRBV5-1

cdr3_aa: ATSKGGSGSETQY
cdr3_length: 13
v_call: TRBV24-1

cdr3_aa: ASSLKREGIEQF
cdr3_length: 12
v_call: TRBV5-1

cdr3_aa: ASKGRGLGQPQH
cdr3_length: 12
v_call: TRBV19

cdr3_aa: ASISSAIDQPQH
cdr3_length: 12
v_call: TRBV6-5

cdr3_aa: ASSWDRDQPQH
cdr3_length: 11
v_call: TRBV6-6

cdr3_aa: ASSINQGVTEAF
cdr3_length: 12
v_call: TRBV19

cdr3_aa: ASRPTGGGQPQH
cdr3_length: 12
v_call: TRBV28

cdr3_aa: ASSLGTGATDTQY
cdr3_length: 13
v_call: TRBV5-1

cdr3_aa: ASSRRPGQGSNEKLF
cdr3_length: 15
v_call: TRBV27

cdr3_aa: ASSRSLAGVMVNEQF
cdr3_length: 15
v_call: TRBV19

cdr3_aa: ASSLSGGETGELF
cdr3_length: 13
v_call: TRBV7-7

cdr3_aa: ASRRIDTQY
cdr3_length: 9
v_call: TRBV27

cdr3_aa: ATSESDRGRGYT
cdr3_length: 12
v_call: TRBV24-1

cdr3_aa: ASRTTGEDQPQH
cdr3_length: 12
v_call: TRBV27

cdr3_aa: AISEFSGTSGSGYEQY
cdr3_length: 16
v_call: TRBV10-3

cdr3_aa: ASSPSGQGGNTIY
cdr3_length: 13
v_call: TRBV3-1/TRBV3-2

cdr3_aa: ASSEDNRAQETQY
cdr3_length: 13
v_call: TRBV25-1

cdr3_aa: ASSLTRTGYNEQF
cdr3_length: 13
v_call: TRBV7-3

cdr3_aa: ASSLFGHPTQTGQPQH
cdr3_length: 16
v_call: TRBV27

cdr3_aa: ASSLGQYGYT
cdr3_length: 10
v_call: TRBV11-2

cdr3_aa: ASSLGGQGNYGYT
cdr3_length: 13
v_call: TRBV5-1

cdr3_aa: ASSSRIGAGDEKLF
cdr3_length: 14
v_call: TRBV21-1

cdr3_aa: ASSHGTSAYNEQF
cdr3_length: 13
v_call: TRBV11-2

cdr3_aa: ASSYGAGGLAYEQY
cdr3_length: 14
v_call: TRBV27

cdr3_aa: ATSDFVRGNHNEQF
cdr3_length: 14
v_call: TRBV24-1